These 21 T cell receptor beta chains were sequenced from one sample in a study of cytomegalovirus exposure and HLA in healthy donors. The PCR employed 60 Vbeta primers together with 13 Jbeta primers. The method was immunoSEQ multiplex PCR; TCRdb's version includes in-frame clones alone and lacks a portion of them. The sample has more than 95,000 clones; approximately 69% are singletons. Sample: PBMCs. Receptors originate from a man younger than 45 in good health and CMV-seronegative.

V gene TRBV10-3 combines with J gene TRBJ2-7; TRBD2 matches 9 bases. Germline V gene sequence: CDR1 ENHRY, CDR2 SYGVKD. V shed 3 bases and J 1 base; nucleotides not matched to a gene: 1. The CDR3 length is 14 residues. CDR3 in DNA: TGTGCCATCAGTGATGCGGGAGGGTCCTACGAGCAGTACTTC. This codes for CAISDAGGSYEQYF.

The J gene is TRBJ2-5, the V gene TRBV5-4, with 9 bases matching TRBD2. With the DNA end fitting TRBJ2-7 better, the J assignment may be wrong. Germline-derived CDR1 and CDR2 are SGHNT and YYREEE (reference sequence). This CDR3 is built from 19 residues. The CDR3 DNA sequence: TGTGCCAGCAGCTTGAAAATCTCTAGCGGGGTTCCAAGCTCCTACGAGCAGTACTTC. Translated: CASSLKISSGVPSSYEQYF.

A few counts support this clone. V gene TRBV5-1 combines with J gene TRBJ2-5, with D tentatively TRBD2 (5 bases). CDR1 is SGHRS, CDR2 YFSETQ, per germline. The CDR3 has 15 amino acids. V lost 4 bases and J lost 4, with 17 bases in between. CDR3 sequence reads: CASSVGTTTGETQYF. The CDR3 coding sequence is TGCGCCAGCAGCGTCGGCACGACTACGGGAGAGACCCAGTACTTC.

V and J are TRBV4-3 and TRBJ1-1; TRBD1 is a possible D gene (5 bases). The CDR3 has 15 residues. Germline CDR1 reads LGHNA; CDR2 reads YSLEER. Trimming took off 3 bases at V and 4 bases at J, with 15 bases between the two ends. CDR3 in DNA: TGCGCCAGCAGCCACTCAGGGAAGGGAAGCACTGAAGCTTTCTTT. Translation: CASSHSGKGSTEAFF.

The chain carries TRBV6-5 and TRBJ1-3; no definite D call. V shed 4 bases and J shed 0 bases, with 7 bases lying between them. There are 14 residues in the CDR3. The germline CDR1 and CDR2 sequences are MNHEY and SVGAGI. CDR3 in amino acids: CASSSTSSGNTIYF. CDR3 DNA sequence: TGTGCCAGCAGTTCCACGAGCTCTGGAAACACCATATATTTT.

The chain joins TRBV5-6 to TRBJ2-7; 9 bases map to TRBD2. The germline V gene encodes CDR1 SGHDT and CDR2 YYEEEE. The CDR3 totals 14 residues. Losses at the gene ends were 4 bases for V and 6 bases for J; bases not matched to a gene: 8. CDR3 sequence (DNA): TGTGCCAGCAGCCTTAGCGGGAGATTTATCGAGCAGTACTTC. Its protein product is CASSLSGRFIEQYF.

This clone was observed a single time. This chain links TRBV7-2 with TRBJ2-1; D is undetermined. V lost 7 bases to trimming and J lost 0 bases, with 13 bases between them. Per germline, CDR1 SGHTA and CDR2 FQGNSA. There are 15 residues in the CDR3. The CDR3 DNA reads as TGTGCCAGCAAGCGTGCAGCAAACTCCTACAATGAGCAGTTCTTC. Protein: CASKRAANSYNEQFF.

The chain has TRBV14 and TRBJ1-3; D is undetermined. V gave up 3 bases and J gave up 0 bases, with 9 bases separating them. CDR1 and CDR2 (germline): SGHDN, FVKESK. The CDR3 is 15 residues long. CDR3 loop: CASSHQLNSGNTIYF. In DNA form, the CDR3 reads TGTGCCAGCAGCCACCAACTGAACTCTGGAAACACCATATATTTT.

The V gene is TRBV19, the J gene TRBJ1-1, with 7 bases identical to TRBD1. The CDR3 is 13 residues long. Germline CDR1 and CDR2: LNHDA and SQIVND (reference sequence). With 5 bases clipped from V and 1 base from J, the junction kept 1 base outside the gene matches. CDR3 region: CASSQGENTEAFF. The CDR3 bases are TGTGCCAGTAGTCAGGGGGAGAACACTGAAGCTTTCTTT.

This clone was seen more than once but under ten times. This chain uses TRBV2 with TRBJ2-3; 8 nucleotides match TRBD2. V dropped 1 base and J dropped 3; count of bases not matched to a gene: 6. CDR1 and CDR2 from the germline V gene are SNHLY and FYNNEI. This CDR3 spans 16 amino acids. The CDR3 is CASSEGLASTTDTQYF. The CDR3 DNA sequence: TGTGCCAGCAGTGAAGGACTAGCGTCCACAACAGATACGCAGTATTTT.

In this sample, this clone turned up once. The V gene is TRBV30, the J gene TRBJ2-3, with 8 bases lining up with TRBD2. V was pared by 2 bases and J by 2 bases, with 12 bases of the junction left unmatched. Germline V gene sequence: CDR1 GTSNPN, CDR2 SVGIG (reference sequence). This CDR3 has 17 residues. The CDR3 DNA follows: TGTGCCTGGAGTTTCCGCTTTAGCGGGATAAACACAGATACGCAGTATTTT. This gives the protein CAWSFRFSGINTDTQYF. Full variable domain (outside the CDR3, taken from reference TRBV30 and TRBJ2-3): SQTIHQWPATLVQPVGSPLSLECTVEGTSNPNLYWYRQAAGRGLQLLFYSVGIGQISSEVPQNLSASRPQDRQFILSSKKLLLSDSGFYLCAWSFRFSGINTDTQYFGPGTRLTVL.

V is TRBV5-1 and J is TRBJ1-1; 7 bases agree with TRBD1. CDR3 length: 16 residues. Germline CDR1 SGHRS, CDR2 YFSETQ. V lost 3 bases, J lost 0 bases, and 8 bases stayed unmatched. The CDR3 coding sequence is TGCGCCAGCAGCTCAGCCGGGACAGCGCTGAACACTGAAGCTTTCTTT. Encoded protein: CASSSAGTALNTEAFF.

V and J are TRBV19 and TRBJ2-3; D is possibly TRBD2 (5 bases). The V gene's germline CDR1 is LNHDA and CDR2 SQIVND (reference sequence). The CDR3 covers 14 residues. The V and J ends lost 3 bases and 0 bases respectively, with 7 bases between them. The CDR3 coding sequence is TGTGCCAGTAGTATCCAGCGGAGCACAGATACGCAGTATTTT. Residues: CASSIQRSTDTQYF.

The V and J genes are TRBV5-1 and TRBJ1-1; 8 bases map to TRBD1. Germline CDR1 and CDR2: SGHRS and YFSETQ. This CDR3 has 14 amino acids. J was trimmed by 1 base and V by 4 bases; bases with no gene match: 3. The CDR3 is CASSVTGGNTEAFF. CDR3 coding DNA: TGCGCCAGCAGCGTCACAGGGGGGAACACTGAAGCTTTCTTT. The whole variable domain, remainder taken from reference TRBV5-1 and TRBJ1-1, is KAGVTQTPRYLIKTRGQQVTLSCSPISGHRSVSWYQQTPGQGLQFLFEYFSETQRNKGNFPGRFSGRQFSNSRSEMNVSTLELGDSALYLCASSVTGGNTEAFFGQGTRLTVV.

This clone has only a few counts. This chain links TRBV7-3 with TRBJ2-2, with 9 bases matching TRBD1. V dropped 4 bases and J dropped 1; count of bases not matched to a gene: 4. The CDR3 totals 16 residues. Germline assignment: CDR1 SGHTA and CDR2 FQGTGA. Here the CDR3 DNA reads TGTGCCAGCAGCTCCGGGACAGGGAGGAACACCGGGGAGCTGTTTTTT. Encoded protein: CASSSGTGRNTGELFF.

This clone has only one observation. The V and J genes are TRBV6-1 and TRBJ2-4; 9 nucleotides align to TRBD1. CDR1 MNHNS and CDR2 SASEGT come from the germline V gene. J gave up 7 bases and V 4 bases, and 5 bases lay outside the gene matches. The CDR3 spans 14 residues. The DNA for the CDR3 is TGTGCCAGCAGTGGGGGACAGGGAAGGAACATTCAGTACTTC. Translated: CASSGGQGRNIQYF.

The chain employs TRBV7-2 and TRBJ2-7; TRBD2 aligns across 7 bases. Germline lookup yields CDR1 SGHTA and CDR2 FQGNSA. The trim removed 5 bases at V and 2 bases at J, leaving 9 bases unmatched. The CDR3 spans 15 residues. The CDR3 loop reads CASSREIAGTYEQYF. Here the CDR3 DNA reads TGTGCCAGCAGCCGGGAGATAGCGGGCACCTACGAGCAGTACTTC.

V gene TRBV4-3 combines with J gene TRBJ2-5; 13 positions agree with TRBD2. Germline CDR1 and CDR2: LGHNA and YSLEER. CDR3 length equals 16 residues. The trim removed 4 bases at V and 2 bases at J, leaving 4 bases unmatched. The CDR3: CASSPGLAGEQETQYF. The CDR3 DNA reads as TGCGCCAGCAGCCCAGGACTAGCGGGGGAACAAGAGACCCAGTACTTC.

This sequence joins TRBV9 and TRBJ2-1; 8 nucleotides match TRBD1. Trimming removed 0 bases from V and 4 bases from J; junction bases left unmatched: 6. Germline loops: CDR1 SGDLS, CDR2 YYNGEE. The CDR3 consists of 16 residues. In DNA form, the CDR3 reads TGTGCCAGCAGCGTAGGAGTAACAGGGGGGTACAATGAGCAGTTCTTC. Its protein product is CASSVGVTGGYNEQFF.

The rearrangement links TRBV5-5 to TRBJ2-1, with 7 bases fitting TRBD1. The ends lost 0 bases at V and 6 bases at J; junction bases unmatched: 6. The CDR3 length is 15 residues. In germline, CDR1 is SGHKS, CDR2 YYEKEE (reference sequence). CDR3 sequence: CASSLGLGGVNEQFF. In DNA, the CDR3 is TGTGCCAGCAGCTTGGGATTAGGGGGCGTCAATGAGCAGTTCTTC. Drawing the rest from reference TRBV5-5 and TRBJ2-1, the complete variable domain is DAGVTQSPTHLIKTRGQQVTLRCSPISGHKSVSWYQQVLGQGPQFIFQYYEKEERGRGNFPDRFSARQFPNYSSELNVNALLLGDSALYLCASSLGLGGVNEQFFGPGTRLTVL.

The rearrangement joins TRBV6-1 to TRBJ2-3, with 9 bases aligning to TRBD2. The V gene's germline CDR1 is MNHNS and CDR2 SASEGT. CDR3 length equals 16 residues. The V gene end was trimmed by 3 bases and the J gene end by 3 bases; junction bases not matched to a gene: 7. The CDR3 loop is CASSDHLAGVTDTQYF. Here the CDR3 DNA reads TGTGCCAGCAGTGACCATTTAGCGGGAGTTACAGATACGCAGTATTTT.